This T cell receptor beta chain was recovered during a study of blood T cells in healthy people across ages. CDR1 and CDR2 from the germline V gene are DFQATT and SNEGSKA (reference sequence). The length of the CDR3 is 14 residues. Unmatched junction bases numbered 9, after V lost 6 bases and J lost 4 bases. Sample-barcoded 5' priming and a J-beta primer mix drove a second PCR of roughly 7 to 11 cycles. TCRdb re-derived calls from the 5' RACE reads in MiXCR, one entry per CDR3 protein. The repertoire includes about a million distinct CDR3 sequences, around two fifths of them detected once, and 13% sits in the top ten.

The chain combines TRBV20-1 with TRBJ2-5, with TRBD1 matching 9 bases. Input material: blood. This receptor was identified in a man aged 18 to 29 in good health. The CDR3 region is CSAPATDRGETQYF. Here the CDR3 DNA reads TGCAGTGCCCCAGCAACGGACAGGGGAGAGACCCAGTACTTC.